This paragraph covers one T cell receptor beta chain sequence. Its antigen remains unidentified. These data originate in a study of CD8+CD57+ T cells in acquired aplastic anemia. Study-wide points: No significant patient-versus-control difference appeared in CD8+ Simpson's diversity.

V shed 1 base and J shed 6 bases, with 12 bases lying between them. Germline values: CDR1 SSHAT, CDR2 FNYEAQ (reference sequence). CDR3 length equals 15 residues. Profiling of TCR beta VDJ combinations and CDR3 sequences used genomic DNA as template. MiXCR was run by TCRdb on the reads, yielding one entry per CDR3 protein. The table includes approximately 190,000 distinct CDR3 sequences, over 60% detected once. This chain links TRBV7-7 with TRBJ2-2; a weak D match, TRBD2 (5 bases). Sequenced sample: sorted CD4+, CD8+, or CD8+CD57+ T cells (not recorded which) from PBMCs. This TCR was recovered from a human donor with severe aplastic anemia or a healthy control (not recorded which). As DNA, the CDR3 is TGTGCCAGCAGCTTAGGCTCCGGGGTGGCCGGGGAGCTGTTTTTT. Its protein product is CASSLGSGVAGELFF.